This TCR beta chain was profiled in a study of cytomegalovirus exposure and HLA in healthy donors. Whole-study context: Within an early data release were about 85 million unique TCRs drawn from HLA-typed donors. Of roughly 360 genotyped donors, roughly 81% grouped in the Caucasian-associated ancestry cluster.

Vbeta (60) and Jbeta (13) primers were used in the PCR. Sequenced by immunoSEQ multiplex PCR; TCRdb stores in-frame clones only, minus some. The sample has 150,000 to 200,000 clones; around 83% are singletons. Material for sequencing was PBMCs. This sequence was found in a young man in good health and CMV-seropositive.

The CDR3 nucleotides read TGTGCCAGTAGTTTTTCCCAGGGCCGAAAGACCCAGTACTTC. This codes for CASSFSQGRKTQYF. The chain carries TRBV19 and TRBJ2-5, with D possibly matching TRBD1 (5 bases). This CDR3 contains 14 residues. The V end lost 5 bases, the J end lost 6 bases, and 16 bases lay between the germline ends. CDR1 is LNHDA and CDR2 is SQIVND in the germline V gene (reference sequence).